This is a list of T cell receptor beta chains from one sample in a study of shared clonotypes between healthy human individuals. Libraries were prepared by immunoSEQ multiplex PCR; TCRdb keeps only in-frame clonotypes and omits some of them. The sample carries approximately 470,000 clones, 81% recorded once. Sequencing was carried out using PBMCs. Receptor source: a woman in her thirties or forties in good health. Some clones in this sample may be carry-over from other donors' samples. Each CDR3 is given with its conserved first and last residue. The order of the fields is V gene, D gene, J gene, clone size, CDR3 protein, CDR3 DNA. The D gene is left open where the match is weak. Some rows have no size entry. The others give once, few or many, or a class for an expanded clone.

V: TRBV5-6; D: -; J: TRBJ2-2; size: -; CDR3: CASSFYGGGSNTGELFF; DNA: TGTGCCAGCAGCTTCTACGGGGGTGGAAGCAATACCGGGGAGCTGTTTTTT
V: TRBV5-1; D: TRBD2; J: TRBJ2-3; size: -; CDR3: CASSPTSGRADTQYF; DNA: TGCGCCAGCAGCCCGACTAGCGGGAGAGCAGATACGCAGTATTTT
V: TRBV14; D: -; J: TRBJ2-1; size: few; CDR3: CASSQGMLSSYNEQFF; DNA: TGTGCCAGCAGCCAAGGAATGTTGAGCTCCTACAATGAGCAGTTCTTC
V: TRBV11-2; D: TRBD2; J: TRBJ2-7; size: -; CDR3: CASSLGAGWGQYF; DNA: TGTGCCAGCAGCTTAGGAGCGGGGTGGGGGCAGTACTTC
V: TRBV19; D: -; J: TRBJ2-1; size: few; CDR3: CASSIHQEGEQFF; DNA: TGTGCCAGTAGTATCCACCAAGAAGGTGAGCAGTTCTTC
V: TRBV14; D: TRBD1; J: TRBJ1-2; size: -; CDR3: CASSQDSRGLGGYTF; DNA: TGTGCCAGCAGCCAAGATAGCAGGGGGCTCGGTGGCTACACCTTC
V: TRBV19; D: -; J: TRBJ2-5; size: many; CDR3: CASSMISGSGETQYF; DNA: TGTGCCAGTAGTATGATATCGGGGAGCGGAGAGACCCAGTACTTC
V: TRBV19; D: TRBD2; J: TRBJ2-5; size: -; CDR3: CASSASGQETQYF; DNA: TGTGCCAGTAGTGCTAGCGGCCAAGAGACCCAGTACTTC
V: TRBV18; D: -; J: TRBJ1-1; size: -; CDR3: CASSVTSHGGLNTEAFF; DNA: TGTGCCAGCTCCGTCACGTCGCACGGGGGCCTAAACACTGAAGCTTTCTTT
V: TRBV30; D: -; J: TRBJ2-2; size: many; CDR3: CAWSGSSRDTGELFF; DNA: TGTGCCTGGAGTGGCAGCTCGCGGGATACCGGGGAGCTGTTTTTT
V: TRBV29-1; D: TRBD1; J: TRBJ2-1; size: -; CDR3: CSAWTGDYHEQFF; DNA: TGCAGCGCTTGGACAGGGGATTACCATGAGCAGTTCTTC
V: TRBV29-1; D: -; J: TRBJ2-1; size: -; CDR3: CSVKGGQELYNEQFF; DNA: TGCAGCGTAAAAGGGGGGCAAGAGCTTTACAATGAGCAGTTCTTC
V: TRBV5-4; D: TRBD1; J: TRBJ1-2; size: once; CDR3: CASSLGGQANYGYTF; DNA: TGTGCCAGCAGCTTGGGGGGACAGGCCAACTATGGCTACACCTTC
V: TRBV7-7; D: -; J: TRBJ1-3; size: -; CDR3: CASSQDGLANTIYF; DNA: TGTGCCAGCAGCCAGGACGGCCTTGCGAACACCATATATTTT
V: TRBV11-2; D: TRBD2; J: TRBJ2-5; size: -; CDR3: CASSLTSGTSRKTQYF; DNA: TGTGCCAGCAGCTTAACCTCCGGGACTAGCAGAAAGACCCAGTACTTC
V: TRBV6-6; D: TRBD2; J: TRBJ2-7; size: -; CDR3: CASSPSGTSNEQYF; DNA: TGTGCCAGCAGCCCTTCCGGGACTAGTAACGAGCAGTACTTC
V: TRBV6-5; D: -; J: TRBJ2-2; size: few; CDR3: CASSYNREGGELFF; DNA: TGTGCCAGCAGTTACAACAGGGAAGGCGGGGAGCTGTTTTTT
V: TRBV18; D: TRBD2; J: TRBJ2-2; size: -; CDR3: CASSHGLAGGPTGELFF; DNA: TGTGCCAGCTCACACGGACTAGCGGGAGGGCCTACCGGGGAGCTGTTTTTT
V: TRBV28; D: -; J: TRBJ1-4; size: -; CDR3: CASTPIQPNEKLFF; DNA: TGTGCCAGCACCCCCATACAGCCTAATGAAAAACTGTTTTTT
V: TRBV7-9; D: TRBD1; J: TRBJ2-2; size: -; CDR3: CATKPLGTGVTGELFF; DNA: TGTGCCACCAAACCCCTCGGGACAGGGGTAACCGGGGAGCTGTTTTTT
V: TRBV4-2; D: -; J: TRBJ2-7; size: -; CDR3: CASSSVRKQGVHEQYF; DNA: TGTGCCAGCAGCTCAGTCAGGAAACAGGGAGTCCACGAGCAGTACTTC
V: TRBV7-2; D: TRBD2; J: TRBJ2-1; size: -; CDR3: CASSPLAGGYNEQFF; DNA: TGTGCCAGCAGCCCTCTAGCGGGAGGCTACAATGAGCAGTTCTTC
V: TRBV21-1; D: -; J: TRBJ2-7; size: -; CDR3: CASSRGGTLSYEQYF; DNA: TGTGCCAGCAGCCGGGGGGGCACACTCTCCTACGAGCAGTACTTC
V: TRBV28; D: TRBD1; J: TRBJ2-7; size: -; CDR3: CASSLGQGPEQYF; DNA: TGTGCCAGCAGTTTGGGACAGGGCCCCGAGCAGTACTTC
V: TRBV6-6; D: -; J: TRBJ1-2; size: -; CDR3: CASSYDNYGYTF; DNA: TGTGCCAGCAGTTACGACAACTATGGCTACACCTTC